This T cell receptor beta chain was documented in a study of T cells in Graves' hyperthyroidism and ophthalmopathy. Template material for amplifying TCR beta CDR3 regions consisted of RNA transcripts. The study used the HTBI primer set for a first-round RT-PCR of the TCR CDR3. TCRdb re-derived calls from the multiplex PCR reads in MiXCR, one entry per CDR3 protein. The sample includes 500,000 to 600,000 distinct CDR3 sequences, 20% of them seen just once. This clonotype was observed a few times. Antigen unknown. The study, taken as a whole, reports: Blood shared most expanded thyroid clonotypes above 0.001.

Trimming pared 2 bases from V and 2 bases from J, leaving 9 bases between. Germline values: CDR1 ENHRY, CDR2 SYGVKD. CDR3 length: 14 residues. Clinical symptoms, serum thyroxine, TRAb, thyroid ultrasound and orbital computed tomography established diagnosis. This sample holds PBMCs from less than 11 ml fresh peripheral blood. This clonotype was sampled from a middle-aged man with Graves' ophthalmopathy. V is TRBV10-3 and J is TRBJ1-1, with D hard to call. What was sequenced was blood. The CDR3 reads CAISEGPFNTEAFF. CDR3 sequence (DNA): TGTGCCATCAGTGAGGGACCGTTTAACACTGAAGCTTTCTTT.